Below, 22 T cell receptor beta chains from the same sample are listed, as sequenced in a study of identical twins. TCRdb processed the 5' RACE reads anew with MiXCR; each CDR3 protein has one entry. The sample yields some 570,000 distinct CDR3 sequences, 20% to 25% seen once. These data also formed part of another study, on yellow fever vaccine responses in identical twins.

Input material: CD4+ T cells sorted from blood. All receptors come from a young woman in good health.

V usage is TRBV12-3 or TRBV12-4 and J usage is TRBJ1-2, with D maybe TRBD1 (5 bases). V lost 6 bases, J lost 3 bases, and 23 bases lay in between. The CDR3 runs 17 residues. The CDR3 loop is CASRTWGSGEVDYGYTF. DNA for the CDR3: TGTGCCAGCAGAACTTGGGGCAGTGGTGAGGTAGACTATGGCTACACCTTC.

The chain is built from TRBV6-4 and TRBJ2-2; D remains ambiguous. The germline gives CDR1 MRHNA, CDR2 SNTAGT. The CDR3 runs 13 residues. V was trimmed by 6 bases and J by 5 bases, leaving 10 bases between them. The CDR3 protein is CASRTELTGELFF. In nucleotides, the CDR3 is TGTGCCAGCAGAACCGAACTAACCGGGGAGCTGTTTTTT.

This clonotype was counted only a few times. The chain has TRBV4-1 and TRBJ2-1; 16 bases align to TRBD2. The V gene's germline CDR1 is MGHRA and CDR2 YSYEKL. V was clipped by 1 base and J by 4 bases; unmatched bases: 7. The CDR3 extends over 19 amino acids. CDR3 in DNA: TGCGCCAGCAGCCAAGTTGTGGGACTAGCGGGGGGGATATACAATGAGCAGTTCTTC. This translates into CASSQVVGLAGGIYNEQFF.

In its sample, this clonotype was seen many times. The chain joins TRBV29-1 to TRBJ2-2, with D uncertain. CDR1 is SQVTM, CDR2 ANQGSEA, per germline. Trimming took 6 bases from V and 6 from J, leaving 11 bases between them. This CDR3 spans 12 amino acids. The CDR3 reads CSVLSGPGELFF. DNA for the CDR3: TGCAGCGTCCTTTCTGGGCCCGGGGAGCTGTTTTTT.

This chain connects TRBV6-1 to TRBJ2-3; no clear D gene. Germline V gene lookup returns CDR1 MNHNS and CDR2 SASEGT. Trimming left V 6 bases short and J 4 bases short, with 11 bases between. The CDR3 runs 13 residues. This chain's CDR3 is CASRERSADTQYF. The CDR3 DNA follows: TGTGCCAGCAGGGAACGCTCGGCAGATACGCAGTATTTT.

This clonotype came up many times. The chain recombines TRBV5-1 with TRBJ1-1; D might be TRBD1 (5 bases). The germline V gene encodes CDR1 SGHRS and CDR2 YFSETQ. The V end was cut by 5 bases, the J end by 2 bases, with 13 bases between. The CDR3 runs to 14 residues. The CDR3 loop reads CASSWGMYNTEAFF. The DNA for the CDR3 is TGCGCCAGCAGTTGGGGCATGTATAACACTGAAGCTTTCTTT.

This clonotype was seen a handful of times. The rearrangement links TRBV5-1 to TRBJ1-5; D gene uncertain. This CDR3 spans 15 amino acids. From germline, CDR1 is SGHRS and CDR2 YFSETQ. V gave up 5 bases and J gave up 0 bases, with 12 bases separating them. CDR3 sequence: CASRSGVNSNQPQHF. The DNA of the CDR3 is TGCGCCAGCAGATCAGGCGTTAATAGCAATCAGCCCCAGCATTTT.

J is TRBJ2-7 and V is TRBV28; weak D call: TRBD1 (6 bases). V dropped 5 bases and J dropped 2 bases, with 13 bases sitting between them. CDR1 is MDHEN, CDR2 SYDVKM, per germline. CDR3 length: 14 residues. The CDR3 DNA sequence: TGTGCCAGCAGTCTAAGGGACACCACCTACGAGCAGTACTTC. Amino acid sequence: CASSLRDTTYEQYF.

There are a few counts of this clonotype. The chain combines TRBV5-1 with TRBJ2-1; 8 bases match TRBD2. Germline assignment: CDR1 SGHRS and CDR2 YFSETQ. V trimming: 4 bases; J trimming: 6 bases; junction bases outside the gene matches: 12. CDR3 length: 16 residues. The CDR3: CASSAPGLGNLNEQFF. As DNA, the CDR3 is TGCGCCAGCAGCGCCCCGGGACTAGGGAACCTCAATGAGCAGTTCTTC.

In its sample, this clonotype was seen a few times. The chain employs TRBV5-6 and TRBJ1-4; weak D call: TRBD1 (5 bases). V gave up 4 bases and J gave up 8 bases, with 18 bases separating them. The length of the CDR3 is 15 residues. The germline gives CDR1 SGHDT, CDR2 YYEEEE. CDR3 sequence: CASSLWVGTKEKLFF. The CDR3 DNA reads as TGTGCCAGCAGCCTCTGGGTGGGGACGAAGGAAAAACTGTTTTTT. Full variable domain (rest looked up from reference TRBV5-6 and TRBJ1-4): DAGVTQSPTHLIKTRGQQVTLRCSPKSGHDTVSWYQQALGQGPQFIFQYYEEEERQRGNFPDRFSGHQFPNYSSELNVNALLLGDSALYLCASSLWVGTKEKLFFGSGTQLSVL.

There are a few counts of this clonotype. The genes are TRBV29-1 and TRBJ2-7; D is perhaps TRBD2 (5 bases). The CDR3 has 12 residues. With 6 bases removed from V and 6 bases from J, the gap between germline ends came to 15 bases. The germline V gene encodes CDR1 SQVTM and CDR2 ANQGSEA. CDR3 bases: TGCAGCGTAACAATACTAGGTCTCGAGCAGTACTTC. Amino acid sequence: CSVTILGLEQYF.

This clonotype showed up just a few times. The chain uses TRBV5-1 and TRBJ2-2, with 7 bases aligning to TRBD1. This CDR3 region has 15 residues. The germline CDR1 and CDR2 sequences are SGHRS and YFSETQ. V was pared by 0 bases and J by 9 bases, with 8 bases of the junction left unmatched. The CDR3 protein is CASSLEGQLSWELFF. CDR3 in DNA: TGCGCCAGCAGCTTGGAGGGACAGCTCTCCTGGGAGCTGTTTTTT. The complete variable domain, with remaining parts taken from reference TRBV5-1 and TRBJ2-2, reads KAGVTQTPRYLIKTRGQQVTLSCSPISGHRSVSWYQQTPGQGLQFLFEYFSETQRNKGNFPGRFSGRQFSNSRSEMNVSTLELGDSALYLCASSLEGQLSWELFFGEGSRLTVL.

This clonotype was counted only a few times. The CDR3 loop is CASSIRLAGVGETQYF. The CDR3 DNA sequence: TGCGCCAGCAGCATCCGACTAGCGGGAGTTGGAGAGACCCAGTACTTC. The chain employs TRBV5-1 and TRBJ2-5, with TRBD2 identical over 12 bases. Germline V lookup: CDR1 SGHRS, CDR2 YFSETQ. The CDR3 sequence is 16 residues long. Trimming cost V 4 bases and J 4 bases; bases outside gene matches: 8.

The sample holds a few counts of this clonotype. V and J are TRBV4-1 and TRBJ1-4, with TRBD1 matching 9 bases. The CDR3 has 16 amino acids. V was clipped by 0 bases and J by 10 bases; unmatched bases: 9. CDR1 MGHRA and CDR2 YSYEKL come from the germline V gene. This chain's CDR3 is CASSQDVRGQGGKLFF. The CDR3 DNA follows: TGCGCCAGCAGCCAAGATGTTAGGGGACAGGGTGGAAAACTGTTTTTT.

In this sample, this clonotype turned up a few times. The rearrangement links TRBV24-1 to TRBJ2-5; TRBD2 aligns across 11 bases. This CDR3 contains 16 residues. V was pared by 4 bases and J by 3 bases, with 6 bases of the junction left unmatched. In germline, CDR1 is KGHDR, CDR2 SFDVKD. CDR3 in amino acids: CATSDTGTSGEETQYF. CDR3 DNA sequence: TGTGCCACCAGTGACACCGGGACTAGCGGAGAAGAGACCCAGTACTTC.

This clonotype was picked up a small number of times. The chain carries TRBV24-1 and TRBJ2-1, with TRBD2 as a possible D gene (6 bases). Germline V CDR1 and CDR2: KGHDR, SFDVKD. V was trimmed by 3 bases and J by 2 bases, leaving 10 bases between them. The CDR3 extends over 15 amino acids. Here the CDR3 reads CATSDSGLPYNEQFF. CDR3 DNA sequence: TGTGCCACCAGTGATAGCGGGTTACCCTACAATGAGCAGTTCTTC.

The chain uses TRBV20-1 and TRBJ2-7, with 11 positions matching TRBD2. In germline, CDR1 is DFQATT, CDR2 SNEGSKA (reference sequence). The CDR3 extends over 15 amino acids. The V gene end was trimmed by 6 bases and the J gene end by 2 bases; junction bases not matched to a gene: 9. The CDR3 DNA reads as TGCAGTGCGATATTCCCTAGCGGGAGGCCCTACGAGCAGTACTTC. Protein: CSAIFPSGRPYEQYF.

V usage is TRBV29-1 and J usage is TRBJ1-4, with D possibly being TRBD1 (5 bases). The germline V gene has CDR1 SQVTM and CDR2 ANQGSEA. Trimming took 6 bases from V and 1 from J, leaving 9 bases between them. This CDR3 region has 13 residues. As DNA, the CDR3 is TGCAGCGTCGGTGGGGGAACTAATGAAAAACTGTTTTTT. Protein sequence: CSVGGGTNEKLFF.

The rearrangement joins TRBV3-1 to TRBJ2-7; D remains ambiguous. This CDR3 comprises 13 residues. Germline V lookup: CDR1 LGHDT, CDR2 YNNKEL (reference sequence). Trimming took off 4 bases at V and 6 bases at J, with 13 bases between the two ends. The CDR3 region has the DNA TGTGCCAGCAGCCCCGCTGGAGTGGCCGAGCAGTACGTC. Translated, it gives CASSPAGVAEQYV.

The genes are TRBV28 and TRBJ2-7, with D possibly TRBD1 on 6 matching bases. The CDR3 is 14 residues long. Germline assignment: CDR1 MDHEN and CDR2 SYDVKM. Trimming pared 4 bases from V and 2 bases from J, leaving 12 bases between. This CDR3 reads CASSSHQGPYEQYV. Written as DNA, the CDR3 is TGTGCCAGCAGTTCACACCAGGGGCCCTACGAGCAGTACGTC.

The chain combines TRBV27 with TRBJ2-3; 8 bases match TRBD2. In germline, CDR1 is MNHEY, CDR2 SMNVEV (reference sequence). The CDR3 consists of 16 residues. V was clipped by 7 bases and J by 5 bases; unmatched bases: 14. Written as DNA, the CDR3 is TGTGCCAGCAAACCCACGGCAGCGGGGGAGGGAGATACGCAGTATTTT. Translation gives CASKPTAAGEGDTQYF.

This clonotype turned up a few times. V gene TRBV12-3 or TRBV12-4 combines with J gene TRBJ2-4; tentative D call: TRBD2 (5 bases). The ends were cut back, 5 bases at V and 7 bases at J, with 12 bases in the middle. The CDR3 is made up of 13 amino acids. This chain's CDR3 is CASSNRGRNIQYF. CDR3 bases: TGTGCCAGCAGTAATCGGGGTAGGAACATTCAGTACTTC.